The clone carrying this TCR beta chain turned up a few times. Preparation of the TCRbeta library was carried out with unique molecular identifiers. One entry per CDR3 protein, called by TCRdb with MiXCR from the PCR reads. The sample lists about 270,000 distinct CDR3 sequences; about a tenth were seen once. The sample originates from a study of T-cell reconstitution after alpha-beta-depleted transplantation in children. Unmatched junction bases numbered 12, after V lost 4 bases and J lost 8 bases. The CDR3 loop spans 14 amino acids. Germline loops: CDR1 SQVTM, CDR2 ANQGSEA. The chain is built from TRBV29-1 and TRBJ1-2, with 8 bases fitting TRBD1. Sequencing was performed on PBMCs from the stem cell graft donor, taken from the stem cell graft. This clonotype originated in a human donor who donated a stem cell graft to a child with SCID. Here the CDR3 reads CSVVGQEGLSGYTF. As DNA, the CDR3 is TGCAGCGTTGTGGGACAGGAAGGGCTATCCGGCTACACCTTC.